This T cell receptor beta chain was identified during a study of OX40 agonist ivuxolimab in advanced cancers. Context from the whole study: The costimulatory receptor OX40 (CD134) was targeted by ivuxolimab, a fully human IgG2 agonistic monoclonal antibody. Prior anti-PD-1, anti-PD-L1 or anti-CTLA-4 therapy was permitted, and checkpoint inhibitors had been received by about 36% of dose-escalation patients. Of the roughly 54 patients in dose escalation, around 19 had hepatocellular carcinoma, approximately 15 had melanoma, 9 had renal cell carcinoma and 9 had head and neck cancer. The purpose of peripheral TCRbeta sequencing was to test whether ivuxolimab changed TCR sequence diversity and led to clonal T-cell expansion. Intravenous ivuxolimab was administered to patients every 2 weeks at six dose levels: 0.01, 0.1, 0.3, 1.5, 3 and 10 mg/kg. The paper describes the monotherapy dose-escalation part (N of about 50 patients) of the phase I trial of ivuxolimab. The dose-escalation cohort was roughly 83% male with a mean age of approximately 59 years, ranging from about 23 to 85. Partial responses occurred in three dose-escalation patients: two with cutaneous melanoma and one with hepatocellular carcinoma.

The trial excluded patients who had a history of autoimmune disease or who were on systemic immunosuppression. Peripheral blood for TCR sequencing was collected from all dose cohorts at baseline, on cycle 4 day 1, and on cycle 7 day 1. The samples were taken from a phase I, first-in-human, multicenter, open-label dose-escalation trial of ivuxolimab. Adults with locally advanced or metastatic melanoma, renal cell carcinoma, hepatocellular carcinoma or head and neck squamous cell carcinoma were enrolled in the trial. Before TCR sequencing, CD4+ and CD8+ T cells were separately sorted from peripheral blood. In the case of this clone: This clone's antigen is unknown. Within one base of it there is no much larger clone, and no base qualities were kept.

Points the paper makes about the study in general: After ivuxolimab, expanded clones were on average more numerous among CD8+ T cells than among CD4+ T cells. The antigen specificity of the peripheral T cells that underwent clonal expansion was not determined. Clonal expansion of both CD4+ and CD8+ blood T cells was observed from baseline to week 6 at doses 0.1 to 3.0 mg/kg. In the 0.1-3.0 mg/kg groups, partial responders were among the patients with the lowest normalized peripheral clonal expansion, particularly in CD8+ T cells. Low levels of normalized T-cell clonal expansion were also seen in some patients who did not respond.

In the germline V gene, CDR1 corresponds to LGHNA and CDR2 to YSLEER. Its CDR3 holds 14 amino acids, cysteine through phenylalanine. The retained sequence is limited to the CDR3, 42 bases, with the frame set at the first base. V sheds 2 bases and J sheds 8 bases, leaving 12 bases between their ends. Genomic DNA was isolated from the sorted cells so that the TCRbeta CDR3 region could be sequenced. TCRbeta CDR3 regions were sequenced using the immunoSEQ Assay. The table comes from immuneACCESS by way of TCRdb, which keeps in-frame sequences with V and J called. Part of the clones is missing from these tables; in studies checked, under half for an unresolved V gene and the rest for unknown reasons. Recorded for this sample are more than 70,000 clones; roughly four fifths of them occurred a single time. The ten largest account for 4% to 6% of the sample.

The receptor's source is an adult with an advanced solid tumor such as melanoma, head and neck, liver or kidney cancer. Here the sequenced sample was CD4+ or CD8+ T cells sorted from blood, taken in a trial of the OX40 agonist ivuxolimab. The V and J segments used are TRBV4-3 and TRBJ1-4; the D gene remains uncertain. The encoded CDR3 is CASSQQAVGEKLFF. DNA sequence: TGCGCCAGCAGCCAACAGGCTGTCGGGGAAAAACTGTTTTTT.